This is a list of T cell receptor beta chains from one sample in a study of blood T cells in healthy people across ages. TCRdb itself ran the 5' RACE reads through MiXCR, one entry per CDR3 protein. The top ten clones hold about 27% of a sample with about 780,000 distinct CDR3 sequences, 62% of them seen once. Material for sequencing was blood. The source is a man aged 25 to 40 in good health. The CDR3 runs from the conserved cysteine through the conserved F or W. The D gene is left open where the match is weak. The size of a clone is reported for some rows only, either as once, few or many, or as a class for expanded clones.

TRBD2 TRBJ2-5 TRBV20-1 few CSAHRGPGGQETQYF TGCAGTGCCCACCGCGGGCCGGGGGGCCAAGAGACCCAGTACTTC
- TRBJ2-7 TRBV6-6 few CASSPLLDSVSYEQYF TGTGCCAGCAGCCCCCTCTTGGACAGTGTTTCCTACGAGCAGTACTTC
- TRBJ1-1 TRBV3-1 once CASSQDRVGTEAFF TGTGCCAGCAGCCAAGACCGGGTTGGGACTGAAGCTTTCTTT
TRBD2 TRBJ2-3 TRBV20-1 many CSAFMGLASDTQYF TGCAGTGCTTTCATGGGACTAGCCTCAGATACGCAGTATTTT
- TRBJ1-1 TRBV2 - CASKDGLSTEAFF TGTGCCAGCAAGGACGGGTTGAGCACTGAAGCTTTCTTT
- TRBJ2-5 TRBV29-1 few CSVQLRETQYF TGCAGCGTGCAACTGAGAGAGACCCAGTACTTC
TRBD2 TRBJ2-5 TRBV12-3/TRBV12-4 few CASSSGTSRATQYF TGTGCCAGCAGTTCCGGGACTAGCAGGGCGACCCAGTACTTC
- TRBJ2-1 TRBV20-1 - CSAGEGRVTYNEQFF TGCAGTGCTGGAGAGGGGCGGGTGACATACAATGAGCAGTTCTTC
TRBD1 TRBJ2-5 TRBV12-3/TRBV12-4 - CASSLIPLTGGQETQYF TGTGCCAGCAGTTTAATTCCCCTGACAGGGGGCCAAGAGACCCAGTACTTC
- TRBJ1-6 TRBV9 - CASSDDGNSPLHF TGTGCCAGCAGCGACGACGGAAATTCACCCCTCCACTTT
- TRBJ2-7 TRBV9 once CASSPVAGGYTYEQYF TGTGCCAGCAGCCCCGTAGCCGGCGGGTATACCTACGAGCAGTACTTC
TRBD1 TRBJ2-5 TRBV30 - CAWGTGGLETQYF TGTGCCTGGGGGACAGGGGGATTGGAGACCCAGTACTTC
- TRBJ2-1 TRBV7-9 - CASSARRGSSYNEQFF TGTGCCAGCAGCGCCCGCAGGGGTTCTTCCTACAATGAGCAGTTCTTC
TRBD1 TRBJ1-1 TRBV6-5 once CASSGQGEANTEAFF TGTGCCAGCAGCGGACAGGGGGAGGCGAACACTGAAGCTTTCTTT
TRBD1 TRBJ1-2 TRBV18 - CASSPDRDSHGYTF TGTGCCAGCTCACCGGACAGGGACTCCCATGGCTACACCTTC
- TRBJ1-5 TRBV2 - CASSGGQMNQPQHF TGTGCCAGCAGTGGAGGACAGATGAATCAGCCCCAGCATTTT
TRBD2 TRBJ2-1 TRBV7-3 once CASSLRPGLAGGNEQFF TGTGCCAGCAGCCTCCGCCCCGGACTAGCGGGGGGCAATGAGCAGTTCTTC
- TRBJ2-1 TRBV7-3 - CASSPWGGANNEQFF TGTGCCAGCAGCCCATGGGGGGGGGCTAACAATGAGCAGTTCTTC
TRBD2 TRBJ2-5 TRBV10-3 - CAISEPGGGQETQYF TGTGCCATCAGTGAGCCGGGAGGGGGTCAAGAGACCCAGTACTTC
- TRBJ1-1 TRBV15 - CATSRDGRAEAFF TGTGCCACCAGCAGAGATGGAAGGGCAGAAGCTTTCTTT
TRBD2 TRBJ2-2 TRBV9 - CASSVGTSGPTGELFF TGTGCCAGCAGCGTGGGAACTAGCGGGCCCACCGGGGAGCTGTTTTTT
TRBD2 TRBJ2-3 TRBV6-6 - CASSYSQRGPDTQYF TGTGCCAGCAGTTACTCTCAGCGGGGCCCAGATACGCAGTATTTT
TRBD1 TRBJ2-5 TRBV29-1 - CSVERGQGLWETQYF TGCAGCGTTGAGAGAGGACAGGGGTTATGGGAGACCCAGTACTTC
TRBD1 TRBJ2-1 TRBV5-1 - CASSQTGGGEQFF TGCGCCAGCAGCCAGACAGGGGGCGGTGAGCAGTTCTTC
TRBD1 TRBJ2-3 TRBV4-1 - CASSQTGTGADTQYF TGCGCCAGCAGCCAGACCGGGACAGGGGCAGATACGCAGTATTTT
TRBD1 TRBJ2-7 TRBV6-5 - CASSAGTAEQHF TGTGCCAGCAGTGCAGGGACAGCGGAGCAGCACTTC
TRBD1 TRBJ2-2 TRBV29-1 - CSVEMGQGAPGELFF TGCAGCGTTGAAATGGGACAGGGGGCGCCCGGGGAGCTGTTTTTT
TRBD2 TRBJ2-2 TRBV5-5 few CASAGLAGVNTGELFF TGTGCCAGCGCGGGACTAGCGGGGGTGAACACCGGGGAGCTGTTTTTT
- TRBJ2-5 TRBV10-3 few CAITTIGETQYF TGTGCCATCACGACGATCGGAGAGACCCAGTACTTC
- TRBJ1-2 TRBV27 many CASSLGQAYGYTF TGTGCCAGCAGTTTGGGGCAGGCGTATGGCTACACCTTC
TRBD2 TRBJ2-5 TRBV4-3 once CASSQESLAEETQYF TGCGCCAGCAGCCAAGAGAGCCTAGCGGAAGAGACCCAGTACTTC
- TRBJ2-5 TRBV20-1 - CSAALPGQETQYF TGCAGTGCCGCCCTCCCGGGACAAGAGACCCAGTACTTC
TRBD2 TRBJ2-3 TRBV28 - CASSLRRGGADTQYF TGTGCCAGCAGTTTACGGCGGGGGGGGGCAGATACGCAGTATTTT
TRBD1 TRBJ1-5 TRBV27 - CASSSLGWDREHQPQHF TGTGCCAGCAGTTCCCTCGGATGGGACAGGGAGCATCAGCCCCAGCATTTT
TRBD2 TRBJ2-7 TRBV7-9 - CASARGSYEQYF TGTGCCAGCGCGCGGGGGTCCTACGAGCAGTACTTC
TRBD1 TRBJ2-6 TRBV15 - CATSGGQGASGANVLTF TGTGCCACCAGCGGAGGACAGGGGGCCTCTGGGGCCAACGTCCTGACTTTC
TRBD2 TRBJ2-5 TRBV7-2 few CASSLSGGALKTQYF TGTGCCAGCAGCTTAAGCGGGGGGGCCCTGAAGACCCAGTACTTC
- TRBJ1-5 TRBV7-2 few CASSLEVRNNQPQHF TGTGCCAGCAGCTTAGAAGTACGGAACAATCAGCCCCAGCATTTT
TRBD1 TRBJ2-3 TRBV7-2 few CASSPSDRESDTQYF TGTGCCAGCAGCCCCTCGGACAGGGAGTCAGATACGCAGTATTTT
- TRBJ2-3 TRBV12-3/TRBV12-4 - CASSELGADTQYF TGTGCCAGCAGCGAACTTGGGGCAGATACGCAGTATTTT
- TRBJ2-3 TRBV9 once CASSRDTRTDTQYF TGTGCCAGCAGCCGGGACACCCGCACAGATACGCAGTATTTT
- TRBJ1-2 TRBV29-1 - CSVALGDGYTF TGCAGCGTTGCCTTGGGGGATGGCTACACCTTC
- TRBJ2-3 TRBV4-3 - CASSQDPGLDTQYF TGCGCCAGCAGCCAAGACCCGGGCTTGGATACGCAGTATTTT
- TRBJ2-1 TRBV7-2 - CASSWNRDNEQFF TGTGCCAGCAGCTGGAACAGGGATAATGAGCAGTTCTTC
TRBD2 TRBJ2-1 TRBV20-1 - CSASHTSGPSYNEQFF TGCAGTGCTAGCCATACTAGCGGGCCCTCCTACAATGAGCAGTTCTTC
TRBD1 TRBJ1-2 TRBV7-9 few CASSPQGPNYGYTF TGTGCCAGCAGCCCACAGGGGCCGAACTATGGCTACACCTTC